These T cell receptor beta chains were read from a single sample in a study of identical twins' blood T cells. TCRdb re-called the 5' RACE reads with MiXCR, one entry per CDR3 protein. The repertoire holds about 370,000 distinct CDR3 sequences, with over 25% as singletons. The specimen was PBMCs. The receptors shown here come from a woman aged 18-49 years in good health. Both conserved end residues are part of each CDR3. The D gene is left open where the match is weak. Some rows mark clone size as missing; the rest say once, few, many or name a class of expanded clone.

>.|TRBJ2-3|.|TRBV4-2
CASSQVVGSGQSDTQYF
TGTGCCAGCAGCCAAGTGGTAGGGTCGGGACAATCAGATACGCAGTATTTT
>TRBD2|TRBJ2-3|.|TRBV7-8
CASSLVLATRDTQYF
TGTGCCAGCAGCTTAGTACTAGCGACCAGGGATACGCAGTATTTT
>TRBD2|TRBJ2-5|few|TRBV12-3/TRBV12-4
CASSSPWGGSNWETQYF
TGTGCCAGCAGCTCACCCTGGGGCGGGAGTAATTGGGAGACCCAGTACTTC
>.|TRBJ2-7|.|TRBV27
CASRRDIREQYF
TGTGCCAGCAGGAGGGACATTCGCGAGCAGTACTTC
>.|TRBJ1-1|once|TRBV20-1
CSASETDEAFF
TGCAGTGCTTCGGAGACAGATGAAGCTTTCTTT
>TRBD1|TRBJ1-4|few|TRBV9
CASSVEGTGELENEKLFF
TGTGCCAGCAGCGTAGAAGGGACAGGGGAGTTGGAGAATGAAAAACTGTTTTTT
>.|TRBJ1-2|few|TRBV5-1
CASSLSGFGYTF
TGCGCCAGCAGCTTGTCTGGGTTTGGCTACACCTTC
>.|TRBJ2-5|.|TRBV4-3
CASSQALRSAETQYF
TGCGCCAGCAGCCAAGCATTGAGGTCCGCAGAGACCCAGTACTTC
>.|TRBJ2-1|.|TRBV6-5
CASSYWGAASNEQFF
TGTGCCAGCAGTTACTGGGGGGCCGCTTCCAATGAGCAGTTCTTC
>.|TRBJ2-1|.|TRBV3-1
CASSQPHNEQFF
TGTGCCAGCAGCCAACCTCACAATGAGCAGTTCTTC
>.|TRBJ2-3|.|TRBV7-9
CASSSMDGTDTQYF
TGTGCCAGCAGCTCAATGGACGGCACAGATACGCAGTATTTT
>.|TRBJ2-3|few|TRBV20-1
CSAPVPGGTDTQYF
TGCAGTGCCCCGGTGCCGGGAGGCACAGATACGCAGTATTTT
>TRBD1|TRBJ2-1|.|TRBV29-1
CSAGTGADNEQFF
TGCAGCGCCGGGACAGGGGCCGATAATGAGCAGTTCTTC
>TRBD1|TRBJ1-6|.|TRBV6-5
CASSTLGGTGSSPLHF
TGTGCCAGCAGTACTCTAGGTGGGACAGGGTCTTCACCCCTCCACTTT
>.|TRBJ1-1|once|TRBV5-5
CASSLRLRGSAEAFF
TGTGCCAGCAGCTTGAGATTGAGGGGTTCGGCTGAAGCTTTCTTT
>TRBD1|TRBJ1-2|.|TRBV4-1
CASGQVAGGGGYTF
TGCGCCAGCGGCCAAGTCGCAGGGGGAGGCGGCTACACCTTC
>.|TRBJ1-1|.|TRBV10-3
CAISDWERENTEAFF
TGTGCCATCAGTGACTGGGAGCGCGAGAACACTGAAGCTTTCTTT
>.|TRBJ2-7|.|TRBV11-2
CAISLGAVGSSYEQYF
TGTGCCATCAGCTTAGGCGCGGTCGGGAGCTCCTACGAGCAGTACTTC
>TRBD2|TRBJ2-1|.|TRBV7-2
CASSRLAVGGNEQFF
TGTGCCAGCAGTCGACTAGCGGTCGGAGGAAATGAGCAGTTCTTC
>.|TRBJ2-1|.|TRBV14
CASSQVASSYNEQFF
TGTGCCAGCAGCCAAGTGGCGAGCTCCTACAATGAGCAGTTCTTC
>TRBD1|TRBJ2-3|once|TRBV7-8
CASSTRDRIFSDTQYF
TGTGCCAGCAGCACCCGGGACAGGATATTTTCAGATACGCAGTATTTT
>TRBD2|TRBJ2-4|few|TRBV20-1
CSARDPGTSSIIQYF
TGCAGTGCTAGAGACCCCGGGACTAGCTCCATCATTCAGTACTTC
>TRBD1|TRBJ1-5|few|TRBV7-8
CATGTDRGLGQPQHF
TGTGCCACGGGGACAGACAGGGGGCTAGGACAGCCCCAGCATTTT
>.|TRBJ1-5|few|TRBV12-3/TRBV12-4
CASRPTGSSNQPQHF
TGTGCCAGCAGACCTACAGGGTCTAGCAATCAGCCCCAGCATTTT
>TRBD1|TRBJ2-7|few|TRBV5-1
CASSSQGQGYEQYF
TGCGCCAGCAGCAGCCAGGGACAGGGATACGAGCAGTACTTC
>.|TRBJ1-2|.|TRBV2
CASGARGAKDYTF
TGTGCCAGCGGGGCCCGGGGGGCAAAGGACTACACCTTC
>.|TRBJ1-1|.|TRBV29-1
CSARTTTEAFF
TGCAGCGCTCGGACTACCACTGAAGCTTTCTTT
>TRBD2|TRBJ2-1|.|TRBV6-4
CASSEVEAGGSYNEQFF
TGTGCCAGCAGTGAAGTAGAAGCGGGGGGCTCCTACAATGAGCAGTTCTTC
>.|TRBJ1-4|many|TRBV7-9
CASSHPDSQNEKLFF
TGTGCCAGCAGCCATCCCGACAGCCAAAATGAAAAACTGTTTTTT
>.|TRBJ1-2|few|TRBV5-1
CASSLEGQNPYGYTF
TGCGCCAGCAGCTTGGAAGGACAGAATCCTTATGGCTACACCTTC
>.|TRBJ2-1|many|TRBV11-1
CASSLDVKGINFF
TGTGCCAGCAGCTTAGATGTTAAGGGGATCAACTTCTTC
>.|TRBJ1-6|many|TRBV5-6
CASSLPQVPLHF
TGTGCCAGCAGCTTGCCCCAGGTACCCCTCCACTTT
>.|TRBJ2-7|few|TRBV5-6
CASSPRQDSYEQYF
TGTGCCAGCAGCCCACGACAGGATTCCTACGAGCAGTACTTC
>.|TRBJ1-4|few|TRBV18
CASSPFAGNEKLFF
TGTGCCAGCTCACCTTTTGCAGGGAATGAAAAACTGTTTTTT
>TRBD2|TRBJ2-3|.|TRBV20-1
CSASQAGGTDTQYF
TGCAGTGCTAGTCAAGCGGGAGGGACAGATACGCAGTATTTT
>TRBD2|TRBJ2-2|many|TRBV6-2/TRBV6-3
CASSFAGGFPGELFF
TGTGCCAGCAGTTTCGCGGGAGGATTCCCCGGGGAGCTGTTTTTT
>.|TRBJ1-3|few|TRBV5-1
CASSLAGGISGNTIYF
TGCGCCAGCAGCTTGGCGGGTGGGATCTCTGGAAACACCATATATTTT
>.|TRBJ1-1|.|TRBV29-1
CSVESLMNTEAFF
TGCAGCGTTGAAAGCCTCATGAACACTGAAGCTTTCTTT
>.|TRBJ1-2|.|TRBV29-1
CSVEGRTTHYGYTF
TGCAGCGTGGAGGGGCGCACGACGCACTATGGCTACACCTTC
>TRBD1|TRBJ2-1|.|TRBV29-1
CSVYSGTGTHEQFF
TGCAGCGTCTACTCCGGGACAGGCACCCATGAGCAGTTCTTC
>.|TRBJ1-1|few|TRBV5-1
CASSLEWRGTEAFF
TGCGCCAGCAGCTTGGAATGGAGGGGCACTGAAGCTTTCTTT
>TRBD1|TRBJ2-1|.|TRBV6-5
CASSYSHRGLNEQFF
TGTGCCAGCAGTTACTCTCACAGGGGGCTGAATGAGCAGTTCTTC
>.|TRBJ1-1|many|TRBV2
CASSEQGPLATHEAFF
TGTGCCAGCAGTGAACAAGGGCCTCTCGCAACCCATGAAGCTTTCTTT
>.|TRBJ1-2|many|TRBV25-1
CASSDDRANYGYTF
TGTGCCAGCAGTGATGACAGAGCTAACTATGGCTACACCTTC
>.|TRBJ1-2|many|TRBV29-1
CSVAGANYGYTF
TGCAGCGTCGCAGGGGCTAACTATGGCTACACCTTC
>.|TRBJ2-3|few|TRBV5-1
CASSHDSSPTDTQYF
TGCGCCAGCAGCCACGACAGTTCCCCCACAGATACGCAGTATTTT
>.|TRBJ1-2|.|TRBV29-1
CSVDDGAPYGYTF
TGCAGCGTTGACGATGGGGCCCCCTATGGCTACACCTTC
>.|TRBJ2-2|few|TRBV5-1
CASSFRQADTGELFF
TGCGCCAGCAGCTTTCGGCAGGCAGATACCGGGGAGCTGTTTTTT
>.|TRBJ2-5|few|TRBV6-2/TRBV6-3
CASKSSGRQETQYF
TGTGCCAGCAAGTCAAGCGGGCGCCAAGAGACCCAGTACTTC
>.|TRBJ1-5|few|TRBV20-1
CSARARDPYQPQHF
TGCAGTGCTAGAGCAAGGGACCCATATCAGCCCCAGCATTTT
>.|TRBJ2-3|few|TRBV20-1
CSGLSSTQYF
TGCAGCGGGTTGTCGTCCACGCAGTATTTT
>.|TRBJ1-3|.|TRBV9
CASGGGGNTIYF
TGTGCCAGCGGCGGAGGAGGAAACACCATATATTTT
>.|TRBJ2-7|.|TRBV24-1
CATSDQGRRGYEQYF
TGTGCCACCAGTGATCAGGGGCGTCGAGGCTACGAGCAGTACTTC
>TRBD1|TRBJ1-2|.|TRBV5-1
CASSQETGLGYTF
TGCGCCAGCAGCCAGGAGACAGGGTTGGGCTACACCTTC
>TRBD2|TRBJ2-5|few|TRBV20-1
CSAPDLRTSGKLETQYF
TGCAGTGCTCCCGATCTGCGGACTAGCGGGAAACTTGAGACCCAGTACTTC
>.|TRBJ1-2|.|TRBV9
CATEGNYGYTF
TGTGCCACCGAGGGTAACTATGGCTACACCTTC
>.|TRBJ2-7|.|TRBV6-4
CASSLLQGYEQYF
TGTGCCAGCTCCCTTTTACAGGGCTACGAGCAGTACTTC
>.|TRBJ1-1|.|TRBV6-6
CASSYSTGAAEAFF
TGTGCCAGCAGTTACTCGACCGGGGCGGCTGAAGCTTTCTTT